This T cell receptor beta chain emerged from a study of blood T cell repertoires in COVID-19. About the study: Donors in the United States, Italy and Spain gave samples during acute or convalescent COVID-19. In each case, the material was cDNA or gDNA derived from T cells, B-cell-depleted T cells, or PBMCs.

This CDR3 has 15 amino acids. V was shortened by 4 bases and J by 0 bases, with 11 bases between the two germline ends. The germline gives CDR1 SGHAT, CDR2 FQNNGV. Sequenced by immunoSEQ multiplex PCR; TCRdb stores in-frame clones only, minus some. Here the sample spans about 200,000 clones, roughly 85% being singletons. This clone has just one count. This clonotype was sampled from a woman in her forties with acute COVID-19. The sample was PBMCs or T cells enriched from blood (not recorded which). The V gene is TRBV11-2, the J gene TRBJ2-3; D gene unclear. The CDR3 protein is CASSSKKKSTDTQYF. DNA for the CDR3: TGTGCCAGCAGCTCTAAAAAGAAAAGCACAGATACGCAGTATTTT.